This TCR beta chain originates from a study of control samples from healthy donors and cancer patients. The CDR3 sequence is 15 residues long. The V and J ends lost 3 bases and 0 bases respectively, with 10 bases between them. CDR1 is MRHNA and CDR2 is SNTAGT in the germline V gene. Generated by immunoSEQ multiplex PCR, the TCRdb table keeps only in-frame clones and is missing some. Of 55,000 to 90,000 clones in the sample, about 80% are singletons; the top ten hold 28%. The sequenced sample consisted of blood. The TCR was taken from a man in his fifties or sixties in good health. The V and J genes are TRBV6-4 and TRBJ2-3; D gene uncertain. As DNA, the CDR3 is TGTGCCAGCAGTGATACCGACTCTAGCACAGATACGCAGTATTTT. It is translated as CASSDTDSSTDTQYF.